This T cell receptor (beta chain) was recovered during a study of beta chain features in type 1 diabetes. For the study at large: No age, gender or cell yield differences were seen between patients and healthy donors. Regarding the study as a whole: Among all four CD4+ subsets, Type 1 diabetes patients had TCRB CDR3s that were moderately but significantly shorter. Lower insertion and higher deletion counts appeared at VDJ junctions in type 1 diabetes patients.

Trimming stripped 0 bases from V and 3 bases from J, with 10 bases between. The CDR3 length is 14 residues. CDR1 and CDR2 (germline): SGDLS, YYNGEE. The single heparinised draw taken from each donor contained around 110 mL of blood on average. Purity exceeded 95% in all sorted populations. The whole isolated RNA underwent reverse transcription, so sequencing captured expressed TCRB transcripts. Method: immunoSEQ multiplex PCR; TCRdb's copy keeps in-frame clones and lacks some. The sample has 150,000 or so clones, around 8.3% seen once; the top ten hold 0.45% to 0.6%. This clone turned up a few times. Antigen: not known.

The sequenced sample was central memory CD4+ T cells from blood. This receptor was obtained from a woman under 30 with type 1 diabetes. The chain combines TRBV9 with TRBJ2-7, with D tentatively TRBD1 (6 bases). CDR3: CASSVGQDSYEQYF. In DNA, the CDR3 is TGTGCCAGCAGCGTAGGACAGGATAGCTACGAGCAGTACTTC.